The clone carrying this T cell receptor beta chain was seen more than once but under ten times. Its antigen is unidentified. These data are taken from a study of cytomegalovirus exposure and HLA in healthy donors. Overall study results and limits: By HLA locus, TCR association rates varied in a later analysis, with DRB1 showing the most and HLA-C the fewest.

Germline V lookup: CDR1 SGHDT, CDR2 YYEEEE. The CDR3 has 17 residues. The ends lost 0 bases at V and 6 bases at J; junction bases unmatched: 11. Primers for the PCR totalled 60 Vbeta and 13 Jbeta. The method was immunoSEQ multiplex PCR; TCRdb's version includes in-frame clones alone and lacks a portion of them. Of some 200,000 clones in the sample, around 80% were seen once. The sequenced sample was PBMCs. The chain links TRBV5-6 to TRBJ2-1; 8 positions agree with TRBD2. This TCR derives from a man aged 35 to 55 in good health and CMV-seropositive. The CDR3 sequence is CASSLALGGGPSNEQFF. Written as DNA, the CDR3 is TGTGCCAGCAGCTTGGCATTAGGCGGGGGGCCGAGCAATGAGCAGTTCTTC.